The 31 T cell receptor beta chains below all came from one sample that was sequenced in a study of blood T cell repertoires in COVID-19. Measured with immunoSEQ multiplex PCR; TCRdb has only the in-frame clones, and not every one. The sample comprises about 88,000 clones, around nine tenths of which are singletons, and over 1.5% rests with the top ten. Sequencing input: peripheral blood. The receptor source for this set is a man in his fifties or sixties with acute or convalescent COVID-19.

The CDR3 loop reads CASRDGQGLYEQYF. The CDR3 DNA reads TGTGCCAGCAGGGACGGACAGGGGCTCTACGAGCAGTACTTC. V usage is TRBV2 and J usage is TRBJ2-7; 9 bases are a match to TRBD1. Germline V lookup: CDR1 SNHLY, CDR2 FYNNEI. V was clipped by 6 bases and J by 3 bases; unmatched bases: 6. The CDR3 runs to 14 residues.

The rearrangement joins TRBV5-1 to TRBJ1-4; D remains ambiguous. CDR3 length equals 14 residues. Germline lookup yields CDR1 SGHRS and CDR2 YFSETQ. Deletions cut 3 bases from V and 0 bases from J, with 6 bases between. The CDR3 coding sequence is TGCGCCAGCAGCTCAACTGCAACTAATGAAAAACTGTTTTTT. Translating it yields CASSSTATNEKLFF.

The chain's CDR3 is CASSGFGGSSYEQYF. The CDR3 DNA reads TGTGCCAGCAGCGGTTTTGGGGGGTCCTCCTACGAGCAGTACTTC. The chain has TRBV5-8 and TRBJ2-7; the D gene is possibly TRBD2 (6 bases). There are 15 residues in the CDR3. Trimming took 4 bases from V and 0 from J, leaving 14 bases between them. Germline lookup yields CDR1 SGHTS and CDR2 YDEGEE.

The chain couples TRBV30 to TRBJ2-7; TRBD1 agrees at 7 bases. V trimming: 2 bases; J trimming: 6 bases; junction bases outside the gene matches: 10. Germline CDR1 reads GTSNPN; CDR2 reads SVGIG (reference sequence). The CDR3 consists of 14 residues. In DNA, the CDR3 is TGTGCCTGGAGTACAGGGGTCCCACCTTTCGAGCAGTACTTC. It is translated as CAWSTGVPPFEQYF.

The chain combines TRBV7-3 with TRBJ2-3, with TRBD2 as a possible D gene (5 bases). This CDR3 is built from 14 residues. The V end lost 5 bases, the J end lost 2 bases, and 11 bases lay between the germline ends. Per germline, CDR1 SGHTA and CDR2 FQGTGA. In DNA, the CDR3 is TGTGCCAGCAGCAGAGGGCTTACCACAGATACGCAGTATTTT. Translated: CASSRGLTTDTQYF.

The chain joins TRBV13 to TRBJ2-1, with 10 positions matching TRBD2. The V gene end was trimmed by 5 bases and the J gene end by 9 bases; junction bases not matched to a gene: 4. CDR1 is PRHDT, CDR2 FYEKMQ, per germline (reference sequence). The CDR3 is 13 residues long. CDR3 bases: TGTGCCAGCAGCCAACCTAGCGGGAGTGAGCAGTTCTTC. Translation gives CASSQPSGSEQFF. Full variable domain (remainder filled in from reference TRBV13 and TRBJ2-1): AAGVIQSPRHLIKEKRETATLKCYPIPRHDTVYWYQQGPGQDPQFLISFYEKMQSDKGSIPDRFSAQQFSDYHSELNMSSLELGDSALYFCASSQPSGSEQFFGPGTRLTVL.

The CDR3 sequence: CAIRAGGYEQYF. DNA of the CDR3: TGTGCCATCCGGGCAGGGGGCTACGAGCAGTACTTC. The chain is built from TRBV10-3 and TRBJ2-7, with 7 bases that match TRBD1. Germline V lookup: CDR1 ENHRY, CDR2 SYGVKD. The CDR3 spans 12 residues. The V gene end was trimmed by 8 bases and the J gene end by 3 bases; junction bases not matched to a gene: 4.

A single count supports this clone. The chain recombines TRBV9 with TRBJ2-6, with D possibly being TRBD1 (6 bases). In germline, CDR1 is SGDLS, CDR2 YYNGEE. Trimming left V 9 bases short and J 0 bases short, with 22 bases between. The CDR3 loop spans 18 amino acids. CDR3 sequence reads: CATRSPGHFRSGANVLTF. CDR3 coding DNA: TGTGCCACCAGAAGCCCGGGACATTTCCGCTCTGGGGCCAACGTCCTGACTTTC.

V gene TRBV24-1 combines with J gene TRBJ2-1, with 14 nucleotides matching TRBD2. The germline V gene encodes CDR1 KGHDR and CDR2 SFDVKD. J gave up 8 bases and V 7 bases, and 9 bases lay outside the gene matches. CDR3 length: 16 amino acids. The CDR3 protein is CATRQGGLAGVHEQFF. CDR3 nucleotide sequence: TGTGCCACCAGGCAAGGGGGACTAGCGGGAGTTCATGAGCAGTTCTTC.

The chain is built from TRBV3-1 (or the pseudogene TRBV3-2) and TRBJ1-6, with D possibly matching TRBD1 (5 bases). V shed 0 bases and J shed 7 bases, with 13 bases lying between them. This CDR3 has 16 amino acids. The V gene's germline CDR1 is LGHDT and CDR2 YNNKEL (reference sequence). CDR3 protein: CASSQDRKGWNSPLHF. The CDR3 bases are TGTGCCAGCAGCCAAGATCGTAAGGGGTGGAATTCACCCCTCCACTTT.

The chain combines TRBV28 with TRBJ1-3; D may be TRBD1 (5 bases). Germline CDR1 is MDHEN and CDR2 is SYDVKM. The length of the CDR3 is 14 residues. The V end lost 6 bases, the J end lost 1 base, and 10 bases lay between the germline ends. The CDR3: CASSLRGSGNTIYF. DNA of the CDR3: TGTGCCAGCAGCCTAAGGGGATCTGGAAACACCATATATTTT.

The chain carries TRBV7-6 and TRBJ2-2; 7 bases match TRBD1. CDR1 and CDR2 (germline): SGHVS, FNYEAQ. V gave up 3 bases and J gave up 6 bases; unmatched junction bases: 10. The CDR3 covers 16 residues. CDR3 sequence: CASSFSPGTAPGELFF. The CDR3 coding sequence is TGTGCCAGCAGCTTTAGTCCCGGGACAGCCCCCGGGGAGCTGTTTTTT.

V is TRBV5-1 and J is TRBJ2-7, with 7 bases lining up with TRBD2. Germline CDR1 SGHRS, CDR2 YFSETQ. The CDR3 extends over 13 amino acids. J gave up 6 bases and V 4 bases, and 7 bases lay outside the gene matches. The CDR3 reads CASSLWRGSEQYF. The CDR3 coding sequence is TGCGCCAGCAGCCTATGGCGCGGGAGCGAGCAGTACTTC.

The chain joins TRBV5-1 to TRBJ2-5; TRBD1 matches 9 bases. V shed 0 bases and J 4 bases; nucleotides not matched to a gene: 13. The CDR3 length is 18 residues. Per germline, CDR1 SGHRS and CDR2 YFSETQ. Here the CDR3 reads CASSLGSFGGQGRETQYF. CDR3 coding DNA: TGCGCCAGCAGCTTGGGCTCCTTTGGGGGACAGGGAAGAGAGACCCAGTACTTC.

With respect to this clone: A junction boundary mismatches the germline segment, possibly from a read error. The rearrangement joins TRBV6-5 to TRBJ1-1, with D unresolved. From germline, CDR1 is MNHEY and CDR2 SVGAGI. CDR3 size: 11 residues. In nucleotides, the CDR3 is TGTGCCAGCAGCGACGGGAAATGGCGAAGGTTT. Translating gives CASSDGKWRRF.

The rearrangement uses TRBV28 and TRBJ2-7; no firm D call. V dropped 4 bases and J dropped 3 bases, with 10 bases sitting between them. The CDR3 is 13 amino acids. Germline lookup yields CDR1 MDHEN and CDR2 SYDVKM. The CDR3 bases are TGTGCCAGCAGTTCTGTCGAGGTCTACGAGCAGTACTTC. It encodes CASSSVEVYEQYF.

The CDR3 coding sequence is TGTGCCAGCAGCCAAGCTAAAGAAATTTGGTCGGCCGGGGAGCTGTTTTTT. Translated, it gives CASSQAKEIWSAGELFF. The chain carries TRBV4-2 and TRBJ2-2; the D is unclear. Per the germline V gene, CDR1 is LGHNA and CDR2 is YNFKEQ. V dropped 1 base and J dropped 6 bases, with 18 bases sitting between them. The CDR3 spans 17 residues.

V and J are TRBV29-1 and TRBJ2-7; 11 bases match TRBD1. The CDR3 is made up of 13 amino acids. Unmatched junction bases numbered 2, after V lost 3 bases and J lost 4 bases. Germline lookup yields CDR1 SQVTM and CDR2 ANQGSEA. This CDR3 reads CSVEGQGVYEQYF. The CDR3 DNA is TGCAGCGTTGAGGGACAGGGGGTATACGAGCAGTACTTC.

V gene TRBV18 combines with J gene TRBJ2-3; TRBD2 is a possible D gene (6 bases). Trimming removed 4 bases from V and 3 bases from J, with 20 bases in between. Germline CDR1 KGHSH, CDR2 LQKENI. The CDR3 has 17 residues. The CDR3 nucleotides are TGTGCCAGCTCACAAGACGGGGGTTTAGCGTTTACAGATACGCAGTATTTT. This translates into CASSQDGGLAFTDTQYF.

The chain couples TRBV11-2 to TRBJ2-3; D is unclear. Germline CDR1 SGHAT, CDR2 FQNNGV. The CDR3 has 16 residues. Between the trimmed V and J ends, which lost 1 base and 0 bases, there was a span of 11 bases. CDR3 nucleotides: TGTGCCAGCAGCTTAGGGTCGTGGGCGAGCACAGATACGCAGTATTTT. Its translation is CASSLGSWASTDTQYF.

This chain joins TRBV19 and TRBJ1-5; possible D gene TRBD1, 5 bases. V shed 5 bases and J shed 1 base, with 18 bases lying between them. The CDR3 runs 17 residues. Germline V lookup: CDR1 LNHDA, CDR2 SQIVND (reference sequence). CDR3 sequence (DNA): TGTGCCAGTAGTTCCCCCGCGGGGGACCCAAGCAATCAGCCCCAGCATTTT. Its protein product is CASSSPAGDPSNQPQHF.

This clone appeared a single time. The V and J genes are TRBV6-5 and TRBJ1-5; D is unclear. This CDR3 is 14 amino acids long. V was cut by 6 bases and J by 3 bases, with 12 bases left in between. Germline assignment: CDR1 MNHEY and CDR2 SVGAGI. This CDR3 reads CASSQSLVNQPQHF. In DNA form, the CDR3 reads TGTGCCAGCAGCCAAAGTCTAGTCAATCAGCCCCAGCATTTT.

The genes are TRBV7-3 and TRBJ2-1; 15 bases map to TRBD2. Trimming cost V 5 bases and J 8 bases; bases outside gene matches: 10. The CDR3 runs 17 residues. In germline, CDR1 is SGHTA, CDR2 FQGTGA. In DNA, the CDR3 is TGTGCCAGCAGCCCCAGGACTAGCGGGAGGGCCGGGGATGAGCAGTTCTTC. The encoded protein is CASSPRTSGRAGDEQFF.

This clone appeared once. The chain combines TRBV7-8 with TRBJ1-4; D gene uncertain. CDR3 length equals 15 residues. Germline CDR1 and CDR2: SGHVS and FQNEAQ. V lost 5 bases, J lost 0 bases, and 10 bases lay in between. Here the CDR3 DNA reads TGTGCCAGCAGCCCATGGACTTCAACTAATGAAAAACTGTTTTTT. It translates to CASSPWTSTNEKLFF.

The V call is TRBV7-9, the J call TRBJ2-5; 11 bases match TRBD2. The CDR3 is made up of 15 amino acids. V was pared by 1 base and J by 5 bases, with 3 bases of the junction left unmatched. Germline lookup yields CDR1 SEHNR and CDR2 FQNEAQ (reference sequence). CDR3 nucleotides: TGTGCCAGCAGCTTAGGTAGCGGGAGGGGTGAGACCCAGTACTTC. It translates to CASSLGSGRGETQYF.

This rearrangement joins TRBV4-2 to TRBJ2-7, with 11 bases fitting TRBD2. Trimming took 4 bases from V and 2 from J; bases not matched to a gene: 7. CDR1 LGHNA and CDR2 YNFKEQ come from the germline V gene. The CDR3 sequence is 16 residues long. The CDR3 region has the DNA TGTGCCAGCAGCCCAGTAAATAGCGGGAGGGCCTACGAGCAGTACTTC. Translated: CASSPVNSGRAYEQYF.

J is TRBJ2-5 and V is TRBV2; D is possibly TRBD1 (5 bases). The CDR3 totals 13 residues. In germline, CDR1 is SNHLY, CDR2 FYNNEI. With 5 bases removed from V and 2 bases from J, the gap between germline ends came to 9 bases. DNA for the CDR3: TGTGCCAGCAGTCGACAGTTTCAAGAGACCCAGTACTTC. Encoded protein: CASSRQFQETQYF. The variable domain in full, with the rest retrieved from reference TRBV2 and TRBJ2-5, is EPEVTQTPSHQVTQMGQEVILRCVPISNHLYFYWYRQILGQKVEFLVSFYNNEISEKSEIFDDQFSVERPDGSNFTLKIRSTKLEDSAMYFCASSRQFQETQYFGPGTRLLVL.

V is TRBV4-3 and J is TRBJ2-1; weak D call: TRBD1 (5 bases). The CDR3 runs 16 residues. Between the trimmed V and J ends, which lost 0 bases and 4 bases, there was a span of 13 bases. Germline V gene lookup returns CDR1 LGHNA and CDR2 YSLEER. This CDR3 reads CASSQERQKGYNEQFF. The CDR3 nucleotides are TGCGCCAGCAGCCAAGAACGACAAAAGGGGTACAATGAGCAGTTCTTC.

This chain links TRBV6-2 or TRBV6-3 with TRBJ2-7; the D is unclear. The CDR3 runs 16 residues. Trimming pared 5 bases from V and 0 bases from J, leaving 17 bases between. Germline CDR1 is MNHEY and CDR2 is SVGEGT. CDR3 bases: TGTGCCAGCAGTACACTATTGAGCCAAAGCTCCTACGAGCAGTACTTC. Protein product: CASSTLLSQSSYEQYF.

The chain uses TRBV19 and TRBJ2-3; 8 nucleotides agree with TRBD2. This CDR3 is built from 14 residues. V shed 7 bases, J shed 2 bases, and the junction held 5 bases outside the gene matches. Looked up from germline, CDR1 is LNHDA and CDR2 is SQIVND (reference sequence). CDR3 DNA: TGTGCCAGTACTAGCGGGCCCTTCACAGATACGCAGTATTTT. Encoded protein: CASTSGPFTDTQYF.

The rearrangement uses TRBV4-2 and TRBJ2-1; 9 nucleotides align to TRBD2. Germline trimming cut 0 bases from V and 7 bases from J; bases unmatched to any gene: 7. The V gene's germline CDR1 is LGHNA and CDR2 YNFKEQ. This CDR3 has 16 residues. This CDR3 is CASSQEGGRAGNEQFF. The CDR3 coding sequence is TGTGCCAGCAGCCAAGAAGGCGGGAGGGCGGGAAATGAGCAGTTCTTC.